This TCR beta chain was recorded in a study of blood T cell repertoires in COVID-19 (dated by TCRdb to the early 2020s). The study in broad terms: Samples from collaborators originated in the United States, Italy and Spain and spanned both the acute and convalescent phases of COVID-19. The sample metadata nearly always contained a de-identified subject ID, COVID-19 status, age in years and sex. Deeply sampled blood TCRbeta repertoires from subjects exposed to, actively infected with, or recovered from COVID-19 were included in the dataset. Samples came from the ongoing ImmuneRACE study (first 160 participants) plus 1,254 subjects from 6 global collaborators. The material from the prospective study consisted of cDNA or gDNA derived from T cells, B-cell-depleted T cells, or PBMCs. Where available, HLA class I and class II types were obtained from metadata supplied by the sample provider rather than from assay-based typing. The repertoires were released in a freely available public database meant as a resource for research on the immune response to SARS-CoV-2.

The immunoSEQ Assay, a bias-controlled multiplex PCR, was used to amplify TCRbeta CDR3 regions from genomic DNA. As for the authors' bioinformatics: The number of nucleated cells in each sample was estimated from the amplification of reference gene primers within the assay. Sequence reads were collapsed and filtered to measure the absolute abundance of every unique TCRbeta CDR3 rearrangement. For each sample, productive Simpson clonality was calculated as the square root of Simpson's diversity index over productive rearrangements. In its TCRdb copy, this immuneACCESS table keeps in-frame sequences only and misses some clones. Where compared with another copy, unresolved V genes explain less than half of these, and the others have no known cause. The D gene and trimming were derived from the DNA, and the V and J assignments and clone size from that table. This sample gives over 150,000 clones in total; 78% of them show up just once. The ten most abundant clones make up roughly 17% of the sample.

General study outcomes and caveats: Clinical and demographic metadata were provided uncurated, with the amount varying by source and participant.

In the prospective study, participants were about 18 to 100 years old, resided in about two dozen geographic areas of the United States, and were enrolled through a virtual design. In the prospective study, participants were assigned to cohorts based on the clinical history participants reported in a screening survey and a study questionnaire. Recovered participants in ImmuneRACE Cohort 3 were defined as having two consecutive negative NP/OP PCR tests, clearance from a healthcare professional, or resolution of symptoms. Each participant in the prospective study had whole blood, serum and a nasopharyngeal or oropharyngeal swab collected by mobile phlebotomists. Over a 2-month period, participants in the prospective study had the option of providing additional blood draws and questionnaires. Blood samples from the prospective study were shipped frozen or at room temperature prior to DNA extraction.

Remarks on this clone: Its antigen specificity is not known. No quality values exist for individual bases; no much larger clone is one base distant.

The CDR3 spans 14 residues, from the cysteine through the phenylalanine. Just CDR3 DNA is preserved here, 42 bases in frame from base 1. CDR1 is given as LGHDT and CDR2 as YNNKEL, both from the germline V gene (reference sequence). The V end gives up 5 bases and the J end 6 bases, leaving 9 bases in the junction not matched to a gene. The rearrangement joined TRBV3-1 (or the pseudogene TRBV3-2) to TRBJ2-7, with 8 bases aligning to TRBD2. The sequence derives from a woman aged 45 to 65 who had recovered from COVID-19. The sample was PBMCs or T cells enriched from blood (not recorded which). This receptor carries the CDR3 CASSYLLAGGEQYF. The sequenced DNA is TGTGCCAGCAGCTACCTACTCGCGGGAGGCGAGCAGTACTTC.